The 12 T cell receptor beta chains below come from one sample, sequenced in a study of blood T cell repertoires in COVID-19. The method was immunoSEQ multiplex PCR; TCRdb's version includes in-frame clones alone and lacks a portion of them. This sample has some 130,000 clones; around 80% occur once, and the top ten carry around 14%. The sample was peripheral blood. The source is a man at least 80 years old with acute or convalescent COVID-19.

This sequence joins TRBV28 and TRBJ1-5; D unresolved. CDR1 MDHEN and CDR2 SYDVKM come from the germline V gene. V lost 3 bases, J lost 2 bases, and 14 bases lay in between. The CDR3 sequence is 16 residues long. The CDR3 loop is CASSFAFGRGNQPQHF. DNA for the CDR3: TGTGCCAGCAGTTTCGCCTTTGGGAGAGGCAATCAGCCCCAGCATTTT.

The rearrangement joins TRBV5-6 to TRBJ1-2; weak D call: TRBD1 (5 bases). This CDR3 has 18 residues. Germline-derived CDR1 and CDR2 are SGHDT and YYEEEE. The germline V and J ends were trimmed by 4 bases and 0 bases, with 22 bases remaining between them. The CDR3 sequence: CASSVGVRRVPANYGYTF. CDR3 bases: TGTGCCAGCAGCGTGGGGGTCCGCAGGGTCCCTGCTAACTATGGCTACACCTTC.

Turning to this clone: This sample includes further DNA sequences coding for the same CDR3. The J gene is TRBJ2-5, the V gene TRBV19, with D hard to call. CDR1 is LNHDA, CDR2 SQIVND, per germline (reference sequence). Trimming removed 1 base at V and 4 bases at J, with 7 bases between. The CDR3 is 13 amino acids. The CDR3 bases are TGTGCCAGTAGTATAGGACAAGGAGAGACCCAGTACTTC. This translates into CASSIGQGETQYF.

This chain links TRBV7-9 with TRBJ2-1, with 9 nucleotides matching TRBD1. Germline assignment: CDR1 SEHNR and CDR2 FQNEAQ (reference sequence). V was pared by 5 bases and J by 4 bases, with 6 bases of the junction left unmatched. The CDR3 sequence is 15 residues long. CDR3 residues: CASSQRDREYNEQFF. CDR3 coding DNA: TGTGCCAGCAGCCAAAGGGACAGGGAATACAATGAGCAGTTCTTC.

The chain uses TRBV14 and TRBJ1-6; no firm D call. Trimming took off 5 bases at V and 0 bases at J, with 5 bases between the two ends. The length of the CDR3 is 14 residues. CDR1 and CDR2 from the germline V gene are SGHDN and FVKESK. The CDR3 sequence: CASSGSSYNSPLHF. The CDR3 DNA follows: TGTGCCAGCAGCGGCAGCTCCTATAATTCACCCCTCCACTTT.

The CDR3 spells CAIQMTGNQPQHF. The CDR3 bases are TGTGCCATCCAAATGACAGGCAATCAGCCCCAGCATTTT. The genes are TRBV10-3 and TRBJ1-5; a possible D gene is TRBD1 (5 bases). V was trimmed by 8 bases and J by 2 bases, leaving 10 bases between them. CDR3 length equals 13 residues. Germline V gene lookup returns CDR1 ENHRY and CDR2 SYGVKD.

This clone was counted ten times or more. The V and J genes are TRBV7-3 and TRBJ2-6, with TRBD1 as a possible D gene (6 bases). There are 16 residues in the CDR3. Germline CDR1 is SGHTA and CDR2 is FQGTGA. Trimming removed 2 bases at V and 2 bases at J, with 10 bases between. The DNA for the CDR3 is TGTGCCAGCAGCTTATCAGCAGGGGCTGGGGCCAACGTCCTGACTTTC. This translates into CASSLSAGAGANVLTF. The full variable domain, rest sourced from reference TRBV7-3 and TRBJ2-6, is GAGVSQTPSNKVTEKGKYVELRCDPISGHTALYWYRQSLGQGPEFLIYFQGTGAADDSGLPNDRFFAVRPEGSVSTLKIQRTERGDSAVYLCASSLSAGAGANVLTFGAGSRLTVL.

V usage is TRBV27 and J usage is TRBJ1-5; perhaps TRBD1 as D (6 bases). This CDR3 has 14 amino acids. Germline V gene lookup returns CDR1 MNHEY and CDR2 SMNVEV (reference sequence). V dropped 6 bases and J dropped 2 bases, with 11 bases sitting between them. The CDR3 nucleotides are TGTGCCAGCAGGCAATCAGGGGGCAATCAGCCCCAGCATTTT. This translates into CASRQSGGNQPQHF.

The table lists this clone with a count of one. The chain recombines TRBV29-1 with TRBJ2-7, with D maybe TRBD1 (6 bases). The CDR3 is made up of 12 amino acids. Trimming took 4 bases from V and 0 from J, leaving 7 bases between them. Germline CDR1 is SQVTM and CDR2 is ANQGSEA. CDR3 sequence: CSVGTVSYEQYF. The CDR3 DNA reads TGCAGCGTTGGGACAGTCTCCTACGAGCAGTACTTC.

The genes are TRBV19 and TRBJ1-1, with D unclear. In germline, CDR1 is LNHDA, CDR2 SQIVND (reference sequence). The CDR3 totals 14 residues. Trimming pared 3 bases from V and 2 bases from J, leaving 10 bases between. The CDR3 here is CASSIPGDNTEAFF. CDR3 DNA sequence: TGTGCCAGTAGTATCCCGGGAGATAACACTGAAGCTTTCTTT.

The rearrangement joins TRBV18 to TRBJ2-7; TRBD1 matches 7 bases. CDR1 is KGHSH, CDR2 LQKENI, per germline. The CDR3 length is 14 residues. The ends lost 4 bases at V and 2 bases at J; junction bases unmatched: 5. The CDR3 protein is CASSQGQDTYEQYF. The CDR3 DNA is TGTGCCAGCTCACAAGGACAGGACACCTACGAGCAGTACTTC.

This clone was observed a handful of times. V is TRBV6-2 or TRBV6-3 and J is TRBJ2-7; the match to TRBD1 covers 8 bases. The V gene's germline CDR1 is MNHEY and CDR2 SVGEGT. The CDR3 contains 16 residues. The V segment lost 4 bases and the J segment 6 bases; nucleotides outside the gene matches: 14. The CDR3: CASSFGQGIISGEQYF. CDR3 bases: TGTGCCAGCAGTTTCGGACAGGGAATAATCTCTGGCGAGCAGTACTTC.